One sample yielded the 20 T cell receptor beta chains listed below, sequenced in a study of follicular helper T cells after annual influenza vaccination. Time point meaning: 2015-2016 season, pre-vaccination. Using immunoSEQ multiplex PCR, the repertoire was profiled, and TCRdb retains in-frame clones only, with some absent. In the table there are around 9,600 clones, roughly four fifths of which are singletons. The material sequenced was CXCR5+ CD38- circulating T follicular helper cells from blood, taken on the day of influenza vaccination. Noted subset: circulating Tfh, non-naive CD4+CXCR5+PD-1+ (ICOS+CD38+ or ICOS-CD38-). The receptors were sampled from an adult who received the influenza vaccine.

V usage is TRBV5-5 and J usage is TRBJ2-7; 13 positions match TRBD2. This CDR3 is 16 amino acids long. Trimming took 3 bases from V and 4 from J; bases not matched to a gene: 7. Germline lookup yields CDR1 SGHKS and CDR2 YYEKEE (reference sequence). The CDR3 is CASSWTGTSGTYEQYF. CDR3 DNA sequence: TGTGCCAGCAGCTGGACCGGGACTAGCGGGACATACGAGCAGTACTTC.

The chain employs TRBV5-6 and TRBJ2-7; D is unresolved. V gave up 4 bases and J gave up 2 bases, with 7 bases separating them. Germline values: CDR1 SGHDT, CDR2 YYEEEE. The CDR3 totals 12 residues. For the CDR3, the DNA is TGTGCCAGCAGCGACGAGACCTACGAGCAGTACTTC. The encoded protein is CASSDETYEQYF.

The chain joins TRBV7-2 to TRBJ1-3; possibly TRBD1 for D (6 bases). CDR3 size: 15 residues. Germline CDR1 and CDR2: SGHTA and FQGNSA. V lost 2 bases to trimming and J lost 2 bases, with 10 bases between them. The CDR3 bases are TGTGCCAGCAGCTTACAGGGGCAAGCTGGAAACACCATATATTTT. Residues: CASSLQGQAGNTIYF.

For the CDR3, the DNA is TGTGCCACCTCAGGGAAGCAGGGGGCCATGAGCACCGGGGAGCTGTTTTTT. It yields the protein CATSGKQGAMSTGELFF. The chain joins TRBV19 to TRBJ2-2, with 8 nucleotides matching TRBD1. The junction had 17 bases not matched to a gene; V was cut back by 10 bases and J by 4 bases. The CDR3 length is 17 residues. CDR1 is LNHDA and CDR2 is SQIVND in the germline V gene (reference sequence). Using reference TRBV19 and TRBJ2-2 for the parts outside the CDR3, the full variable domain is DGGITQSPKYLFRKEGQNVTLSCEQNLNHDAMYWYRQDPGQGLRLIYYSQIVNDFQKGDIAEGYSVSREKKESFPLTVTSAQKNPTAFYLCATSGKQGAMSTGELFFGEGSRLTVL.

The rearrangement links TRBV19 to TRBJ2-3; tentative D call: TRBD2 (5 bases). The V end was cut by 5 bases, the J end by 5 bases, with 14 bases between. Germline V gene lookup returns CDR1 LNHDA and CDR2 SQIVND (reference sequence). The CDR3 spans 14 residues. This CDR3 is CASSPWTRGDTQYF. CDR3 DNA sequence: TGTGCCAGTAGTCCCTGGACTCGCGGAGATACGCAGTATTTT.

V gene TRBV18 combines with J gene TRBJ2-1; the D gene is possibly TRBD1 (6 bases). Germline assignment: CDR1 KGHSH and CDR2 LQKENI. The CDR3 loop spans 16 amino acids. V lost 0 bases and J 4 bases, leaving 13 bases between the germline ends. The CDR3 DNA is TGTGCCAGCTCACCACCCCGCAGGGGAGAGTACAATGAGCAGTTCTTC. Its protein is CASSPPRRGEYNEQFF.

This sequence joins TRBV28 and TRBJ1-4; D gene unclear. V was shortened by 2 bases and J by 8 bases, with 6 bases between the two germline ends. Germline CDR1 MDHEN, CDR2 SYDVKM. The CDR3 is made up of 12 amino acids. In nucleotides, the CDR3 is TGTGCCAGCAGTTTAAAGGTGGAAAAACTGTTTTTT. This translates into CASSLKVEKLFF.

V gene TRBV14 combines with J gene TRBJ2-1; 10 bases align to TRBD2. Germline values: CDR1 SGHDN, CDR2 FVKESK. This CDR3 comprises 17 residues. V was pared by 4 bases and J by 5 bases, with 11 bases of the junction left unmatched. This CDR3 is CASSRLLLAGRDNEQFF. In nucleotides, the CDR3 is TGTGCCAGCAGCCGGCTTCTACTAGCGGGACGAGACAATGAGCAGTTCTTC.

The chain has TRBV4-1 and TRBJ1-1; 11 bases map to TRBD1. J lost 6 bases, V lost 4 bases, and 7 bases had no gene match. The length of the CDR3 is 15 residues. Germline values: CDR1 MGHRA, CDR2 YSYEKL. DNA for the CDR3: TGCGCCAGCAGCCTAAGGGACAGGGGGTTGGCTGAAGCTTTCTTT. Protein sequence: CASSLRDRGLAEAFF.

This clone was recorded only once. V gene TRBV20-1 combines with J gene TRBJ2-7; D call uncertain. The CDR3 loop spans 11 amino acids. CDR1 and CDR2 from the germline V gene are DFQATT and SNEGSKA (reference sequence). V was shortened by 4 bases and J by 0 bases, with 4 bases between the two germline ends. CDR3 loop: CSATSSYEQYF. Written as DNA, the CDR3 is TGCAGTGCTACCAGCTCCTACGAGCAGTACTTC.

This sequence joins TRBV11-2 and TRBJ1-1; D is unresolved. This CDR3 is 14 amino acids long. Germline values: CDR1 SGHAT, CDR2 FQNNGV. Trimming took 3 bases from V and 4 from J, leaving 12 bases between them. CDR3 coding DNA: TGTGCCAGCAGCTTTACGGGCTTTTCCACTGAAGCTTTCTTT. The encoded protein is CASSFTGFSTEAFF.

This chain connects TRBV5-1 to TRBJ1-2, with 10 bases that match TRBD1. There are 15 residues in the CDR3. The germline CDR1 and CDR2 sequences are SGHRS and YFSETQ. V dropped 4 bases and J dropped 6; count of bases not matched to a gene: 9. CDR3 bases: TGCGCCAGCAGCCGGAGCGGGGGACAGGGGAATGGCTACACCTTC. It specifies CASSRSGGQGNGYTF.

Points on this clone: One end of the junction does not line up with germline, which may come from a read error. This chain joins TRBV2 and TRBJ1-1; TRBD1 is a possible D gene (5 bases). Germline-derived CDR1 and CDR2 are SNHLY and FYNNEI. This CDR3 has 14 amino acids. The DNA for the CDR3 is TGTGCCAGCAGCGAAGCGGGGGAGAACACTGAAGCTTTCTTT. It encodes CASSEAGENTEAFF.

The CDR3 nucleotides read TGTGCCAGCAGTGGACAGGGGGCAGATACGCAGTATTTT. It translates to CASSGQGADTQYF. This chain joins TRBV5-4 and TRBJ2-3; TRBD1 matches at 10 bases. Germline V CDR1 and CDR2: SGHNT, YYREEE (reference sequence). V gave up 5 bases and J gave up 4 bases; unmatched junction bases: 1. The CDR3 loop spans 13 amino acids.

The rearrangement joins TRBV10-2 to TRBJ2-1, with no clear D. This CDR3 is 15 amino acids long. Germline V lookup: CDR1 WSHSY, CDR2 SAAADI. V was shortened by 5 bases and J by 5 bases, with 16 bases between the two germline ends. CDR3 sequence (DNA): TGCGCCAGCAGTAAATCAAGGGCCTTAAACAATGAGCAGTTCTTC. It translates to CASSKSRALNNEQFF.

The V and J genes are TRBV7-8 and TRBJ1-1, with 9 bases fitting TRBD1. CDR3 size: 14 residues. The trim removed 4 bases at V and 4 bases at J, leaving 4 bases unmatched. The V gene's germline CDR1 is SGHVS and CDR2 FQNEAQ. CDR3 amino acids: CASSYRGQGTEAFF. The CDR3, as DNA: TGTGCCAGCAGCTACAGGGGGCAAGGCACTGAAGCTTTCTTT.

This clone was observed a few times. The V and J genes are TRBV19 and TRBJ1-2; TRBD1 is a possible D gene (5 bases). This CDR3 has 14 amino acids. Germline-derived CDR1 and CDR2 are LNHDA and SQIVND (reference sequence). The V end lost 3 bases, the J end lost 3 bases, and 11 bases lay between the germline ends. The CDR3 is CASSIQGRDYGYTF. The CDR3 nucleotides are TGTGCCAGTAGTATCCAGGGACGAGACTATGGCTACACCTTC.

CDR3 loop: CASSGSDDLEQSRANVLTF. CDR3 coding DNA: TGTGCCAGCAGCGGTAGTGACGATCTCGAACAAAGTCGGGCCAACGTCCTGACTTTC. The chain employs TRBV11-3 and TRBJ2-6; D unresolved. Deletions cut 5 bases from V and 5 bases from J, with 25 bases between. CDR3 length: 19 amino acids. CDR1 and CDR2 from the germline V gene are SGHNT and YENEEA. Together with reference TRBV11-3 and TRBJ2-6, the CDR3 gives the full variable domain: EAGVVQSPRYKIIEKKQPVAFWCNPISGHNTLYWYLQNLGQGPELLIRYENEEAVDDSQLPKDRFSAERLKGVDSTLKIQPAELGDSAVYLCASSGSDDLEQSRANVLTFGAGSRLTVL.

V gene TRBV6-9 combines with J gene TRBJ1-4; D not resolved. The germline gives CDR1 MNHGY, CDR2 SVAAGI. V lost 1 base to trimming and J lost 3 bases, with 12 bases between them. The CDR3 covers 16 residues. CDR3 in DNA: TGTGCCAGCAGTTATTTTGCCCCTATGGCTAATGAAAAACTGTTTTTT. It is translated as CASSYFAPMANEKLFF.

The chain carries TRBV14 and TRBJ1-3, with a weak D call TRBD1 (5 bases). In germline, CDR1 is SGHDN, CDR2 FVKESK. The V end was cut by 2 bases, the J end by 2 bases, with 13 bases between. The CDR3 spans 16 residues. For the CDR3, the DNA is TGTGCCAGCAGCCAACTAGGGACTGACACTGGAAACACCATATATTTT. This codes for CASSQLGTDTGNTIYF.